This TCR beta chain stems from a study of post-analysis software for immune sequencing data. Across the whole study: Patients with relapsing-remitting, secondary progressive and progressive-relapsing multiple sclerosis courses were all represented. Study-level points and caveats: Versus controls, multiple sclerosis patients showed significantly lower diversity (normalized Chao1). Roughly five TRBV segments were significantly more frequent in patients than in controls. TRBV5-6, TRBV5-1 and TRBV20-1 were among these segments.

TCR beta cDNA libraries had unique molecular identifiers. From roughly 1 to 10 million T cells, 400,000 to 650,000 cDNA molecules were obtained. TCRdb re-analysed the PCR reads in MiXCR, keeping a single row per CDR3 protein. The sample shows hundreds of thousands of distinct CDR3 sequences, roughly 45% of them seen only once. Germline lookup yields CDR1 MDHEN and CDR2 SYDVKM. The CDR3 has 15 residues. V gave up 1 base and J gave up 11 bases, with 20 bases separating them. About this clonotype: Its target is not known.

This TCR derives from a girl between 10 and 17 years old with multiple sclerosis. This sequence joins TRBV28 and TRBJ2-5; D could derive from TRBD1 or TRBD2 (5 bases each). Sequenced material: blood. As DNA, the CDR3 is TGTGCCAGCAGTTTATCGCCAGGGACGTTAAATGAGCAGTACTTC. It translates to CASSLSPGTLNEQYF.